This record covers a single T cell receptor beta chain. This sample is part of a study of blood T cell repertoires in COVID-19. On the study more broadly: PBMCs, B-cell-depleted T cells, or T cells provided the cDNA or gDNA that made up the material.

Sequencing used immunoSEQ multiplex PCR; TCRdb keeps in-frame clones, though not all of them. This table holds around 92,000 clones, 86% found once. The sequenced material came from peripheral blood. This clonotype was obtained from a woman in her fifties or sixties in a cohort sampled during active or convalescent COVID-19.

CDR3: CATARQGANYGYTF. The CDR3 region has the DNA TGTGCCACCGCCAGACAGGGGGCTAACTATGGCTACACCTTC. The chain has TRBV10-3 and TRBJ1-2; TRBD1 aligns across 9 bases. The V gene's germline CDR1 is ENHRY and CDR2 SYGVKD. The V gene end was trimmed by 10 bases and the J gene end by 0 bases; junction bases not matched to a gene: 6. This CDR3 is built from 14 residues.